This T cell receptor (beta chain) was retrieved from a study of cytomegalovirus exposure and HLA in healthy donors (dated by TCRdb to about 2017). Turning to the overall study: According to a later analysis, one platform produced both the 120 validation repertoires and the 670 or so repertoires of the first cohort. The study aimed to test whether cataloging public T cell receptors could reveal signatures of past pathogen exposure. High-throughput TCR immunosequencing, statistical association of individual TCRs with disease status, and machine learning were combined to predict cytomegalovirus infection status. Along with the approximately 700-subject first cohort, a separate validation cohort of around 120 different subjects was used. Summary of the overall study and its limitations: In a later analysis, TCRs clustered in the first cohort were found to also tend to co-occur in the roughly 120 validation repertoires, with 94% of cluster scores above 0. In both the original and validation cohorts, the classifier was reported to diagnose cytomegalovirus status with high specificity and sensitivity. While some public TCRs were present in many individuals, most TCR sequences turned up only very rarely across donors. A later analysis lacked HLA typing for the validation cohort, so it scored co-occurrence in that cohort across all 120 or so repertoires. A total of some 180 TCR beta chains were listed by the study as associated with cytomegalovirus. In vitro tests confirmed that three of the cytomegalovirus-associated TCR beta chains recognize cytomegalovirus antigens. The authors suggested that the approach could potentially be generalized to other disease states and immunological phenotypes.

Receptor libraries were prepared by the immunoSEQ multiplex PCR assay. As for how the authors treated the data: A statistical classification framework was built to diagnose cytomegalovirus status from the catalog of TCR beta chain sequences. TCRdb took over this immuneACCESS table, retaining in-frame rearrangements with V and J assigned. Such tables are incomplete; in checked studies, under half of the missing clones stem from an unresolved V gene, and the remainder is unexplained. The DNA was the basis for D and trimming; V, J and clone size are from that table. In all, the sample holds some 100,000 clones, and about nine tenths of those were seen once. Of the sample, roughly 2.1% is held by the ten largest clones. Comment on this clone: Its antigen remains undetermined. The input lacks base qualities; no much larger clone sits a single base away.

Donors formed part of the validation cohort, which comprised 120 subjects and was distinct from the first cohort of roughly 600 subjects. Inclusive of the bounding cysteine and phenylalanine, the CDR3 is 15 residues long. The CDR3 DNA has 45 bases and is translated from base 1. V lost 5 bases and J lost 0 bases; the stretch between them is 13 bases long. Looking up the germline V gene yields CDR1 SGHAT and CDR2 FQNNGV. Recombination connected TRBV11-2 to TRBJ1-1, with no D gene named confidently. The sequenced sample was PBMCs. This TCR came from a woman aged 18-29 years in good health and CMV-seronegative. This receptor has the CDR3 CASSLTGSLNTEAFF. The sequenced DNA: TGTGCCAGCAGCCTAACCGGGTCGTTGAACACTGAAGCTTTCTTT.